The clone carrying this TCR beta chain appeared a few times. The data stem from a study of T-cell memory formation after mild COVID-19. TCRdb re-analysed the 5' RACE reads in MiXCR, keeping a single row per CDR3 protein. The repertoire holds about 440,000 distinct CDR3 sequences, with 20% as singletons. V lost 5 bases and J 7 bases, leaving 9 bases between the germline ends. The CDR3 spans 12 residues. What was sequenced was PBMCs or a T cell subset sorted from them (not recorded which). The chain is built from TRBV12-3 or TRBV12-4 and TRBJ2-1; D remains unclear. This receptor was obtained from an adult woman who had mild COVID-19 (a few samples of this study predate the infection). Cell type and time point are not known. Here the CDR3 reads CASSPSLNEQFF. DNA for the CDR3: TGTGCCAGCAGTCCCAGCCTAAATGAGCAGTTCTTC.